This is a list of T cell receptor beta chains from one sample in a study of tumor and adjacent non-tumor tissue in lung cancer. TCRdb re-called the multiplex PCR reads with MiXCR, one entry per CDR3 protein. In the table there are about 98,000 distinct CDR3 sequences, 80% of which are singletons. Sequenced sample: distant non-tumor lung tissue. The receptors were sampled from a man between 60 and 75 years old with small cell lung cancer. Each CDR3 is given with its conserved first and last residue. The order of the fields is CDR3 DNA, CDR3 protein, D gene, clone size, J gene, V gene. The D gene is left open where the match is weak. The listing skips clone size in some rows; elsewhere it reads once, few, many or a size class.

TGTGACAGGAGCTTAGTGACAGCCCAAAGCTCCTACAATGAGCAGTTCTTC	CDRSLVTAQSSYNEQFF	.	.	TRBJ2-1	TRBV11-2
TGTGCCAGCAGCCGTAGTTGGGGTGGCAATCAGCCCCAGCATTTT	CASSRSWGGNQPQHF	.	many	TRBJ1-5	TRBV4-2
TGTGCCAGCAGTGAAAAACAGGGACATCAGCCCCAGCATTTT	CASSEKQGHQPQHF	.	few	TRBJ1-5	TRBV25-1
TGCGCCAGCAGCCTAGACAGGAAGGCCACTGAAGCTTTCTTT	CASSLDRKATEAFF	.	.	TRBJ1-1	TRBV4-1
TGTGCAAGCAGCCAAGTTCAACAGGGTGGGTGGATAGATACGCATTATTTT	CASSQVQQGGWIDTHYF	.	.	TRBJ2-3	TRBV4-2
TGCAGTGCTAGAGATGGGACTAGCGGGAGGGCCCTAACCGGGGAGCTGTTTTTT	CSARDGTSGRALTGELFF	TRBD2	.	TRBJ2-2	TRBV20-1
TGCAGCGTTGGGGTTATCAGCGAAGAGACCCAGTGCTTC	CSVGVISEETQCF	.	.	TRBJ2-5	TRBV29-1
TGTGCTAGCAGCTTGGGAACTAGCGGGGGATTCTACGAGCAGTACTTC	CASSLGTSGGFYEQYF	TRBD2	.	TRBJ2-7	TRBV5-4
TGTGCCAGCAGTTACTCTGGGGGAGTCGTTAATGACCAGTTCTTC	CASSYSGGVVNDQFF	.	.	TRBJ2-1	TRBV6-5
TGCGCCAGCAGCCAAGTTCCAGGGTGTGGCACTGAACCATTCTTT	CASSQVPGCGTEPFF	.	.	TRBJ1-1	TRBV4-1
TGTGCCAGCAGCTTAGAAACTAGCTACGAGTGGTACTTC	CASSLETSYEWYF	.	.	TRBJ2-7	TRBV11-3
TGTGCCGGCAGCTTAGTGACAGCCCAGAGCTCCTACAAGGATCAGTTCTTC	CAGSLVTAQSSYKDQFF	.	.	TRBJ2-1	TRBV11-2
TGTAGGGTTGCTGGGGGGCTAGCGGGAGGGAGCTCCTACAATGAGCAGTTCTTC	CRVAGGLAGGSSYNEQFF	TRBD2	.	TRBJ2-1	TRBV29-1
TGTGCCAGCAGTCCCGGGGTGTCCGGCTACACCTTC	CASSPGVSGYTF	.	.	TRBJ1-2	TRBV6-5
TGTGCCAGCGGGTTGCAGCGGACCACTTACAAGCAGTACTTC	CASGLQRTTYKQYF	.	.	TRBJ2-7	TRBV6-2/TRBV6-3
TGTGCCGGCACCGAGGCGGGGAACTCCTACGAGCAATACTTC	CAGTEAGNSYEQYF	.	.	TRBJ2-7	TRBV6-2/TRBV6-3
TGTGCCACCAGTGACGACGGTAATCAGTCCCAGCATTTT	CATSDDGNQSQHF	.	few	TRBJ1-5	TRBV24-1
TGTGCCAGGAGTCGATCCGGGAGAGAAGATCAGTTCTTC	CARSRSGREDQFF	.	.	TRBJ2-1	TRBV6-1
TGCAGTGCTAGAGATTGGGACGGGCTTATCACCGACGAGCAGTACTTC	CSARDWDGLITDEQYF	.	.	TRBJ2-7	TRBV20-1
TGTGCCAGCAGCTCTACGGCAGGGGAGATTGAGCAGTTCTTC	CASSSTAGEIEQFF	.	.	TRBJ2-1	TRBV11-2
TGTCCCAGCCGACGATCTTCGACAGGGAACACTGAAGTTTTCTTT	CPSRRSSTGNTEVFF	TRBD1	.	TRBJ1-1	TRBV12-3/TRBV12-4
TGCGCCAGCAACAGCACGGGGGCCTATACCGGGGAACTGTTTTTT	CASNSTGAYTGELFF	.	.	TRBJ2-2	TRBV4-1
TGTGCCAGCAAGCCCGCTAACAGGAAGACATATACGCAGTATTTT	CASKPANRKTYTQYF	.	.	TRBJ2-3	TRBV6-2/TRBV6-3
TGTGACAGCAGCCTACGGACTAGCGGGAGGGCCGGGGCAAATACGCAGTATTTT	CDSSLRTSGRAGANTQYF	TRBD2	once	TRBJ2-3	TRBV7-8
TGTGCCAGCAGCCTGAAACAGGGGGCGGGAAAGAGCCAGTACTTC	CASSLKQGAGKSQYF	TRBD1	.	TRBJ2-5	TRBV5-4
TGTGCCAGCAGATCGCCACAGGGACGGGCCAAAGACATTCAGTACTTC	CASRSPQGRAKDIQYF	.	few	TRBJ2-4	TRBV5-6
TGTGCCACTATGGGTGGGTGGTCGACGAACACCAGGGAGCTGTTTTTT	CATMGGWSTNTRELFF	.	.	TRBJ2-2	TRBV12-3/TRBV12-4
TGCTCTAGCAGCCAAGATGTCGGGACACCCTCATACAAGCAATACTTC	CSSSQDVGTPSYKQYF	.	.	TRBJ2-7	TRBV4-1
TGTGGCAGCAGTTACTCGATCACGGCACTAGCGGACAATGAGCAGTTCTTC	CGSSYSITALADNEQFF	TRBD2	.	TRBJ2-1	TRBV6-5
TGTGCCAACAGCTTGGTCCCCTCCGGCAAGCAGTACTTC	CANSLVPSGKQYF	.	.	TRBJ2-7	TRBV5-4
TGTGCCAGCAGCTTATTGGGGCGGGATCACGCTGAGCAGTTCTTC	CASSLLGRDHAEQFF	.	.	TRBJ2-1	TRBV11-2
TGCAGCGGTGGACTAGCGGGAATTAATAAGCAGTACTTC	CSGGLAGINKQYF	TRBD2	.	TRBJ2-7	TRBV29-1
TGCAGCATTGACAATCTAGCGGGAACCGGGAAGCTGTTTTTT	CSIDNLAGTGKLFF	TRBD2	.	TRBJ2-2	TRBV29-1
TGTGCCAGCAACTTGGGCAGGGGCACTGAATCTTTCTTT	CASNLGRGTESFF	.	.	TRBJ1-1	TRBV5-6
TGTGCCAGCTTGCCAAAAGCGGGGGCCCCCTCCTACAATGAGCAGTTCTTC	CASLPKAGAPSYNEQFF	TRBD2	.	TRBJ2-1	TRBV6-1
TGCAGCTCTCGGGGCAATGAGCAGTTCTTC	CSSRGNEQFF	.	.	TRBJ2-1	TRBV29-1
TGCAGCGCTCTTCAGGGGGGCACAGATACGCAGTATTTT	CSALQGGTDTQYF	TRBD1	many	TRBJ2-3	TRBV29-1
TGTGCCAGCAGTCCAGGGACAGGGATTGAAAATGAGCAGTTCTTC	CASSPGTGIENEQFF	TRBD1	few	TRBJ2-1	TRBV28
TGTGCCACCAACAGAGAACTACAGGACTCGGATACGCAGTATTTT	CATNRELQDSDTQYF	.	.	TRBJ2-3	TRBV15
TGTGCCAGCAGGGGATCGGGGAAGAACATTCAGTACTTC	CASRGSGKNIQYF	.	.	TRBJ2-4	TRBV6-5
TGTGCCAGCAGCCGAATTTTGAACACTGAAGCTTTCTTT	CASSRILNTEAFF	.	.	TRBJ1-1	TRBV5-6
TGTGCCAGCACCAAAGCGGGGGGTGGCAATCAGCCCAAGCATTTT	CASTKAGGGNQPKHF	.	once	TRBJ1-5	TRBV12-3/TRBV12-4
TGCAGCACTCGGGACACTTCCTACGAGCATTACTTC	CSTRDTSYEHYF	.	.	TRBJ2-7	TRBV29-1
TGCGCCAGCAGCCCTGAACTAGCAGGAGGGCCCGGGGAGCACTACTTC	CASSPELAGGPGEHYF	.	.	TRBJ2-7	TRBV4-1
TGTAGCGTTGAGGAGGGACTAGCGGGAGGGGAGATCCAGTACTTC	CSVEEGLAGGEIQYF	TRBD2	.	TRBJ2-5	TRBV29-1
TGCGCCAGCATCATAAACCCGGGACTAGCGGAAGAGACCCAGTACTTC	CASIINPGLAEETQYF	TRBD2	.	TRBJ2-5	TRBV4-1
TGTGTCAGCAGTTCTACTAGCGGGACTTACAATGAGCAGTTCTTC	CVSSSTSGTYNEQFF	TRBD2	.	TRBJ2-1	TRBV12-3/TRBV12-4
TGTACCAGCAGCTTGCGGGACACTGAAAAACTGTTCTTT	CTSSLRDTEKLFF	.	.	TRBJ1-4	TRBV5-6
TGTGCCAGCAGTCCGGGACATGAGCAGTACTTC	CASSPGHEQYF	.	once	TRBJ2-7	TRBV6-6